This T cell receptor (beta chain) was identified during a study of T cells in localized non-small cell lung cancer. Findings of the study overall: Tumor samples were not multi-region, leaving intratumor heterogeneity unexcluded. Median detection of top 100 tumor clones in adjacent lung was about 52 clones.

This clone was counted between two and nine times. What it binds is not known. This table comes from immunoSEQ multiplex PCR, and its TCRdb copy is limited to in-frame clones, with some not included. Of several hundred clones listed, 20% to 25% were seen once; the top ten hold roughly 19%. The sequencing here drew on lung tumor tissue, taken before any cancer treatment. The sequence derives from a female donor over 55 with stage II squamous cell lung carcinoma.

CDR3 in DNA: TGTGCCAGCAGCCAGTCGCCACGTACTGAAGCTTTCTTT. This encodes CASSQSPRTEAFF. The chain is built from TRBV14 and TRBJ1-1; D uncertain. V shed 3 bases and J shed 5 bases, with 10 bases lying between them. CDR3 length: 13 amino acids. Germline V gives CDR1 SGHDN, CDR2 FVKESK.